The following is a TCR beta chain sequence with its context. Its antigen is unknown. Base qualities are not recorded, but no much larger clone differs from it by a single base. The data derive from a study of technical replicates of blood from several donors (dated by TCRdb to between 2016 and 2019). The library was made by the immunoSEQ multiplex PCR assay. Drawn from immuneACCESS, this table holds only the in-frame rearrangements with V and J called that TCRdb kept. Clones are partly lost; checked studies trace under half to an unresolved V gene and leave the rest unexplained. The sample table contains some 80,000 clones; only one count was recorded for 81% of them. Around 3.9% of the sample is taken by the ten largest. The CDR3 spans 14 residues, from the cysteine through the phenylalanine. The only DNA kept is the CDR3, 42 bases in frame from the first base. Trimmed from V: 3 bases; trimmed from J: 6 bases; junction bases lacking a gene match: 6.

The TCR was taken from a human donor in good health. Some clones in this sample may be carry-over from other donors' samples. The receptor chain draws on TRBV23-1 and TRBJ1-2; TRBD1 fits 8 bases in the junction. TRBV23-1 is an open reading frame whose function is uncertain. Material for sequencing was PBMCs. The nucleotide sequence reads as follows: TGCGCCAGCAGTCATCAGACAGGGGCGGATGGCTACACCTTC. Its amino acids are CASSHQTGADGYTF.